The 21 T cell receptor beta chains in this list originate from one sample, sequenced in a study of blood T cells in healthy people across ages. With a J-beta primer mix and a sample-barcoded 5' primer, a second PCR ran about 7 to 12 cycles. In TCRdb, the 5' RACE reads were re-called with MiXCR into one record per CDR3 protein. The sample contains approximately 670,000 distinct CDR3 sequences, roughly 41% of which appear only once. Source material: blood. The receptors shown here come from a man aged 80 or over in good health.

This sequence joins TRBV6-5 and TRBJ2-7; D uncertain. The CDR3 runs 13 residues. V gave up 5 bases and J gave up 4 bases, with 12 bases separating them. CDR1 is MNHEY and CDR2 is SVGAGI in the germline V gene. CDR3 loop: CASSRADLYEQYF. In DNA form, the CDR3 reads TGTGCCAGCAGTCGGGCAGATCTATACGAGCAGTACTTC.

The chain carries TRBV7-9 and TRBJ2-3; D is tentatively TRBD1 or TRBD2 (5 bases each). CDR1 and CDR2 from the germline V gene are SEHNR and FQNEAQ (reference sequence). V was trimmed by 5 bases and J by 0 bases, leaving 12 bases between them. There are 15 residues in the CDR3. The CDR3 region is CASSPGAVSTDTQYF. The CDR3 DNA sequence: TGTGCCAGCAGCCCCGGGGCGGTTAGCACAGATACGCAGTATTTT. Full variable domain (outside the CDR3, taken from reference TRBV7-9 and TRBJ2-3): DTGVSQNPRHKITKRGQNVTFRCDPISEHNRLYWYRQTLGQGPEFLTYFQNEAQLEKSRLLSDRFSAERPKGSFSTLEIQRTEQGDSAMYLCASSPGAVSTDTQYFGPGTRLTVL.

This clonotype was observed a handful of times. This chain joins TRBV29-1 and TRBJ1-5, with TRBD1 as a possible D gene (6 bases). The CDR3 has 12 residues. Germline CDR1 SQVTM, CDR2 ANQGSEA. V was clipped by 6 bases and J by 3 bases, with 9 bases between them. The CDR3 DNA is TGCAGCGTAGGGGACATCAATCAGCCCCAGCATTTT. It translates to CSVGDINQPQHF.

This clonotype was seen a few times. This rearrangement joins TRBV7-9 to TRBJ1-6; TRBD1 matches 7 bases. Unmatched junction bases numbered 8, after V lost 5 bases and J lost 7 bases. The V gene's germline CDR1 is SEHNR and CDR2 FQNEAQ (reference sequence). The length of the CDR3 is 15 residues. The CDR3: CASSLQTGRNSPLHF. The CDR3 DNA sequence: TGTGCCAGCAGCCTTCAGACAGGGCGGAATTCACCCCTCCACTTT.

The chain employs TRBV28 and TRBJ1-6; D gene ambiguous. V was shortened by 1 base and J by 8 bases, with 3 bases between the two germline ends. The germline gives CDR1 MDHEN, CDR2 SYDVKM. This CDR3 comprises 12 residues. CDR3 DNA sequence: TGTGCCAGCAGTTTATTGCATTCACCCCTCCACTTT. Translating it yields CASSLLHSPLHF.

The rearrangement joins TRBV21-1 to TRBJ2-1; the D call of TRBD2 is as the table states it, not checked on the DNA. TRBV21-1 is an annotated pseudogene. This CDR3 comprises 14 residues. The CDR3 sequence: CASSNRRVGDEQFF. As DNA, the CDR3 is TGTGCCAGCAGCAATCGACGGGTGGGCGATGAGCAGTTCTTC.

This clonotype has more than one count but fewer than ten. This rearrangement joins TRBV9 to TRBJ2-3, with D possibly being TRBD1 (6 bases). The CDR3 is 15 residues long. Germline V gene data show CDR1 as SGDLS and CDR2 as YYNGEE. Trimming took off 1 base at V and 2 bases at J, with 11 bases between the two ends. The chain's CDR3 is CASSVLGAPTDTQYF. The CDR3 bases are TGTGCCAGCAGCGTATTGGGGGCCCCCACAGATACGCAGTATTTT.

CDR3 region: CASSRDYFQETQYF. DNA for the CDR3: TGTGCCAGCAGCCGGGACTACTTCCAAGAGACCCAGTACTTC. This chain uses TRBV5-5 with TRBJ2-5; 7 positions match TRBD2. CDR1 and CDR2 from the germline V gene are SGHKS and YYEKEE (reference sequence). J was trimmed by 1 base and V by 4 bases; bases with no gene match: 4. The CDR3 is 14 residues long.

This clonotype appeared a few times. This chain connects TRBV4-2 to TRBJ2-7, with 8 bases lining up with TRBD2. Germline V CDR1 and CDR2: LGHNA, YNFKEQ. Trimming at V came to 2 bases and at J to 0 bases, leaving 9 bases not matched to a gene. The CDR3 is 17 amino acids. The DNA of the CDR3 is TGTGCCAGCAGCCAAAGTAGTAGCGGGGCTTTCTCCTACGAGCAGTACTTC. Its protein product is CASSQSSSGAFSYEQYF.

The chain employs TRBV5-6 and TRBJ2-5; 7 bases line up with TRBD2. The J call could be wrong; TRBJ2-7 is a better fit for the DNA end. The CDR3 spans 15 residues. CDR1 and CDR2 (germline): SGHDT, YYEEEE. CDR3 amino acids: CASSLVAGAISEQYF. The CDR3 DNA reads as TGTGCCAGCAGCTTGGTGGCGGGAGCGATCTCCGAGCAGTACTTC.

The sample holds a few counts of this clonotype. The chain is built from TRBV7-2 and TRBJ1-5; 9 positions agree with TRBD1. This CDR3 spans 14 amino acids. J gave up 1 base and V 6 bases, and 1 base lay outside the gene matches. CDR1 and CDR2 from the germline V gene are SGHTA and FQGNSA. CDR3 DNA: TGTGCCAGCAGGGGGACAGGGAGCAATCAGCCCCAGCATTTT. It translates to CASRGTGSNQPQHF.

This clonotype was observed a single time. The chain carries TRBV7-9 and TRBJ2-7; D tentatively fits TRBD1 or TRBD2 (6 bases each). There are 16 residues in the CDR3. From germline, CDR1 is SEHNR and CDR2 FQNEAQ (reference sequence). Trimming took off 3 bases at V and 7 bases at J, with 22 bases between the two ends. Written as DNA, the CDR3 is TGTGCCAGCAGCTTGTTCGGGGGCGCTGAGGGCAATGAGCAGTACTTC. Translation: CASSLFGGAEGNEQYF. The full variable domain, with the rest looked up from reference TRBV7-9 and TRBJ2-7, is DTGVSQNPRHKITKRGQNVTFRCDPISEHNRLYWYRQTLGQGPEFLTYFQNEAQLEKSRLLSDRFSAERPKGSFSTLEIQRTEQGDSAMYLCASSLFGGAEGNEQYFGPGTRLTVT.

This clonotype was seen a handful of times. The chain joins TRBV9 to TRBJ2-1; D gene unclear. Trimming pared 1 base from V and 0 bases from J, leaving 8 bases between. The CDR3 loop spans 15 amino acids. Germline loops: CDR1 SGDLS, CDR2 YYNGEE. CDR3 in amino acids: CASSVKSSSYNEQFF. The CDR3 DNA reads TGTGCCAGCAGCGTAAAATCGAGCTCCTACAATGAGCAGTTCTTC.

The table lists this clonotype with a few counts. CDR3 protein: CSATSTDRGISGANVLTF. CDR3 DNA sequence: TGCAGTGCCACATCAACCGACAGGGGGATATCTGGGGCCAACGTCCTGACTTTC. The chain carries TRBV20-1 and TRBJ2-6; 9 nucleotides line up with TRBD1. The CDR3 consists of 18 residues. Germline CDR1 DFQATT, CDR2 SNEGSKA (reference sequence). Germline trimming cut 6 bases from V and 1 base from J; bases unmatched to any gene: 13.

V and J are TRBV12-5 and TRBJ2-3, with 10 bases identical to TRBD1. V shed 2 bases, J shed 1 base, and the junction held 9 bases outside the gene matches. CDR3 length: 18 residues. Germline loops: CDR1 LGHNT, CDR2 FRNRAP. The CDR3 is CASGLYAGGTGGTDTQYF. In DNA form, the CDR3 reads TGTGCTAGTGGTTTGTATGCCGGAGGGACAGGGGGCACAGATACGCAGTATTTT.

This clonotype was seen a handful of times. This chain connects TRBV29-1 to TRBJ1-2; D is undetermined. Germline CDR1 reads SQVTM; CDR2 reads ANQGSEA. The CDR3 spans 12 residues. CDR3 loop: CRKTTANYGYTF. CDR3 nucleotide sequence: TGCAGAAAGACCACAGCTAACTATGGCTACACCTTC. The full variable domain, rest sourced from reference TRBV29-1 and TRBJ1-2, is SAVISQKPSRDICQRGTSLTIQCQVDSQVTMMFWYRQQPGQSLTLIATANQGSEATYESGFVIDKFPISRPNLTFSTLTVSNMSPEDSSIYLCRKTTANYGYTFGSGTRLTVV.

The chain has TRBV7-2 and TRBJ2-2; TRBD1 might be the D (5 bases). The germline CDR1 and CDR2 sequences are SGHTA and FQGNSA. CDR3 length: 15 residues. Trimming stripped 3 bases from V and 2 bases from J, with 10 bases between. Written as DNA, the CDR3 is TGTGCCAGCAGCTTTTCACAGGTTAACACCGGGGAGCTGTTTTTT. It yields the protein CASSFSQVNTGELFF.

This clonotype showed up just a few times. The chain links TRBV7-2 to TRBJ2-7; D might be TRBD2 (5 bases). Germline V gene sequence: CDR1 SGHTA, CDR2 FQGNSA. CDR3 length equals 15 residues. Trimming took off 5 bases at V and 6 bases at J, with 20 bases between the two ends. The CDR3: CASSPQRTGSGEQYF. For the CDR3, the DNA is TGTGCCAGCAGCCCTCAAAGGACGGGATCGGGCGAGCAGTACTTC. The full variable domain, rest sourced from reference TRBV7-2 and TRBJ2-7, is GAGVSQSPSNKVTEKGKDVELRCDPISGHTALYWYRQSLGQGLEFLIYFQGNSAPDKSGLPSDRFSAERTGGSVSTLTIQRTQQEDSAVYLCASSPQRTGSGEQYFGPGTRLTVT.

In this sample, this clonotype turned up many times. The chain combines TRBV27 with TRBJ1-1; D is ambiguous. Germline V gives CDR1 MNHEY, CDR2 SMNVEV (reference sequence). This CDR3 is 14 amino acids long. Trimming pared 2 bases from V and 1 base from J, leaving 8 bases between. The CDR3 spells CASSLTLTNTEAFF. CDR3 nucleotide sequence: TGTGCCAGCAGTTTAACTCTTACGAACACTGAAGCTTTCTTT.

Note on this clonotype: A read error may explain this, as a much larger clone is one base away. The rearrangement uses TRBV6-2 or TRBV6-3 and TRBJ2-5, with D perhaps matching TRBD2 (5 bases). The ends were cut back, 7 bases at V and 4 bases at J, with 19 bases in the middle. This CDR3 comprises 15 residues. Germline loops: CDR1 MNHEY, CDR2 SVGEGT. The CDR3 sequence is CASNDLPFGGETQYF. For the CDR3, the DNA is TGTGCCAGCAACGACTTGCCATTTGGAGGAGAGACCCAGTACTTC.

Only a few counts were recorded for this clonotype. The rearrangement uses TRBV29-1 and TRBJ2-7, with no clear D. Trimming pared 4 bases from V and 1 base from J, leaving 11 bases between. Germline V CDR1 and CDR2: SQVTM, ANQGSEA. The CDR3 covers 13 residues. The chain's CDR3 is CSVVWGGSYEQYF. The CDR3 DNA follows: TGCAGCGTTGTGTGGGGTGGATCCTACGAGCAGTACTTC.